The rows below give T cell receptor beta chains drawn from one sample of a study of cytotoxic CD8 clonotypes in ibrutinib-treated CLL. The repertoire was sequenced with immunoSEQ multiplex PCR; TCRdb's copy has only in-frame clones and lacks some. In the table there are 300,000 or so clones, 60% to 80% of which are singletons. Material: PBMCs, obtained after 36 months of ibrutinib treatment. The receptors here all came from a human donor with chronic lymphocytic leukemia. Both conserved end residues are part of each CDR3. A D gene is named only where the DNA matches it firmly. Expanded clones get a size class; other rows say once, few or many, or leave the size out.

J gene | D gene | V gene | clone size | CDR3 DNA | CDR3 protein
TRBJ2-7 | NA | TRBV9 | NA | TGTGCCAGCAGCGTAGAGCAGGGAGGCTACGAGCAGTACTTC | CASSVEQGGYEQYF
TRBJ1-1 | NA | TRBV5-1 | few | TGCGCCAGCAGCCTCAAACAGGGGAACACTGAAGCTTTCTTT | CASSLKQGNTEAFF
TRBJ1-1 | NA | TRBV5-1 | NA | TGCGCCAGCTCACATGGATTACAGAGAACTGAAGCTTTCTTT | CASSHGLQRTEAFF
TRBJ2-7 | TRBD1 | TRBV27 | few | TGTGCCAGCAGCTTACAGGGGGCGCGCTACGAGCAGTACTTC | CASSLQGARYEQYF
TRBJ2-7 | TRBD2 | TRBV27 | NA | TGTGCCAGCAGCTCGGGACTAGCGGGATGGTACGAGCAGTACTTC | CASSSGLAGWYEQYF
TRBJ2-1 | TRBD2 | TRBV27 | once | TGTGCCAGCAGCCTAGCGGGGAGCTCCTACAATGAGCAGTTCTTC | CASSLAGSSYNEQFF
TRBJ1-2 | TRBD1 | TRBV6-5 | NA | TGTGCCAGCAGTTCCCATGGGACAGGGGTGATCTATGGCTACACCTTC | CASSSHGTGVIYGYTF
TRBJ2-7 | TRBD2 | TRBV5-1 | NA | TGCGCCAGCAGCTTGGCTCCGGGACTAGCGGGACGCGAGCAGTACTTC | CASSLAPGLAGREQYF
TRBJ1-5 | NA | TRBV15 | NA | TGTGCCACCAGCAGAGAAGGGGTGAGTCAGCCCCAGCATTTT | CATSREGVSQPQHF
TRBJ2-1 | NA | TRBV27 | NA | TGTGCCAGCAGTCCGTTTCGGGGGAGCTCCTACAATGAGCAGTTCTTC | CASSPFRGSSYNEQFF
TRBJ2-7 | TRBD2 | TRBV28 | NA | TGTGCCAGCAGTTCTGAAGCGGGAGGTTACTTC | CASSSEAGGYF
TRBJ1-2 | NA | TRBV6-1 | NA | TGTGCCAGCAGTGTTATAATGGATTATGGCTACACCTTC | CASSVIMDYGYTF
TRBJ2-5 | TRBD1 | TRBV7-9 | NA | TGTGCCAGCAGCTCCAGAGGGACAGACAAAGAGACCCAAGAGACCCAGTACTTC | CASSSRGTDKETQETQYF
TRBJ1-1 | NA | TRBV29-1 | NA | TGCAGCGTTGCGGGTGGACAAGTCGGACTGAACACTGAAGCTTTCTTT | CSVAGGQVGLNTEAFF
TRBJ2-6 | NA | TRBV5-1 | NA | TGCGCCAGCAGCTCCGGAGGGTCTGGGGCCAACGTCCTGACTTTC | CASSSGGSGANVLTF
TRBJ1-6 | NA | TRBV15 | NA | TGTGCCACCAGCAGAGTTTTGACACCTAGCTCCTATAATTCACCCCTCCACTTT | CATSRVLTPSSYNSPLHF
TRBJ2-7 | NA | TRBV7-2 | NA | TGTGCCAGCAGCTTAGCCTTCCAGCCCGAGCAGTACTTC | CASSLAFQPEQYF
TRBJ2-7 | TRBD2 | TRBV28 | NA | TGTGCCAGCAGTTTACCCCTGGGGACTAGCGGGAGCTCCTACGAGCAGTACTTC | CASSLPLGTSGSSYEQYF
TRBJ1-1 | TRBD1 | TRBV5-6 | NA | TGTGCCAGCAGCTTGTGGGACAGAGCGAACACTGAAGCTTTCTTT | CASSLWDRANTEAFF
TRBJ2-2 | NA | TRBV25-1 | many | TGTGCCAGCAGTGAATCCGCCCCTGGCAGGTCCACCGGGGAGCTGTTTTTT | CASSESAPGRSTGELFF
TRBJ1-5 | NA | TRBV4-1 | NA | TGCGCCAGCAGCCAAGCCCTTTACAGGGATAATCAGCCCCAGCATTTT | CASSQALYRDNQPQHF
TRBJ1-5 | NA | TRBV19 | NA | TGTGCCAGTAGCGCTAGAGACAGAGCTTATAGCAATCAGCCCCAGCATTTT | CASSARDRAYSNQPQHF
TRBJ1-2 | NA | TRBV9 | few | TGTGCCAGCAGCGTAGTCGAGTTCGGCGGCTACACCTTC | CASSVVEFGGYTF
TRBJ2-6 | NA | TRBV7-3 | NA | TGTGCCAGCAGCTTACAGCCCTCTGGGGCCAACGTCCTGACTTTC | CASSLQPSGANVLTF
TRBJ1-1 | NA | TRBV29-1 | NA | TGCAGCGTTGACTCGGAGCTTGAAGCTTTCTTT | CSVDSELEAFF
TRBJ1-6 | TRBD1 | TRBV27 | once | TGTGCCAGCAGTAGGGACAGGGGGCTTTCACCCCTCCACTTT | CASSRDRGLSPLHF
TRBJ2-1 | NA | TRBV29-1 | NA | TGCAGCGTTGAAGATCCAGCTAGCTCCTACAATGAGCAGTTCTTC | CSVEDPASSYNEQFF
TRBJ2-1 | NA | TRBV5-7 | NA | TGTGCCAGCAGCTTCCCTCCCCGGAATGAGCAGTTCTTC | CASSFPPRNEQFF
TRBJ2-1 | TRBD2 | TRBV9 | NA | TGTGCCAGCAGCCTGCCCCTAGCGGGAGGGCCAAATGAGCAGTTCTTC | CASSLPLAGGPNEQFF
TRBJ2-7 | TRBD2 | TRBV13 | NA | TGTGCCAGCAGCGGGGGAGGGGCGCGGGCCTACGAGCAGTACTTC | CASSGGGARAYEQYF
TRBJ2-3 | NA | TRBV29-1 | once | TGCAGCGGGGGGATCGGAGGGGATACGCAGTATTTT | CSGGIGGDTQYF
TRBJ2-7 | NA | TRBV7-2 | NA | TGTGCCAGCAGCAATAGACTAAACTACGAGCAGTACTTC | CASSNRLNYEQYF
TRBJ2-3 | TRBD2 | TRBV11-1 | once | TGTGCCAGCAGCCCTACGGGACTATACACAGATACGCAGTATTTT | CASSPTGLYTDTQYF
TRBJ1-2 | TRBD1 | TRBV18 | few | TGTGCCAGCTCACCTCAGCGGGACAGCTCTAACTATGGCTACACCTTC | CASSPQRDSSNYGYTF
TRBJ1-2 | NA | TRBV29-1 | NA | TGCAGCGTTGAAGCGCGGGGCGCGGCTGATTTCAACTATGGCTACACCTTC | CSVEARGAADFNYGYTF
TRBJ1-2 | NA | TRBV7-9 | few | TGTGCCAGCAGCGCGACTTATGATGGCTACACCTTC | CASSATYDGYTF
TRBJ1-1 | NA | TRBV27 | NA | TGTGCCAGCAGACCCGAGTATTGGGACACTGAAGCTTTCTTT | CASRPEYWDTEAFF
TRBJ1-6 | TRBD1 | TRBV7-9 | NA | TGTGCCAGCAGCTTAGCCGGGACAGGCTCACCCCTCCACTTT | CASSLAGTGSPLHF
TRBJ2-2 | NA | TRBV10-1 | NA | TGCGCCAGCAGTGAGCGGGGGTCCACCGGGGAGCTGTTTTTT | CASSERGSTGELFF
TRBJ2-3 | TRBD2 | TRBV4-1 | NA | TGCGCCAGCAGCCCAAAGGGACTAGCGGGGGGCCATTTAAGCCATACGCAGTATTTT | CASSPKGLAGGHLSHTQYF
TRBJ1-1 | NA | TRBV9 | NA | TGTGCCAGTACCTGGACTACCTCGGGTGAAGCTTTCTTT | CASTWTTSGEAFF
TRBJ2-1 | NA | TRBV18 | NA | TGTGCCAGCTCACCAGGGACATACCATGACAATGAGCAGTTCTTC | CASSPGTYHDNEQFF
TRBJ2-1 | NA | TRBV5-6 | NA | TGTGCCAGCAGCTTGAGACTTCACTCCTACAATGAGCAGTTCTTC | CASSLRLHSYNEQFF
TRBJ2-7 | TRBD2 | TRBV7-9 | few | TGTGCCAGCCGGGGGGAGTCGTTCCCCTACGAGCAGTACTTC | CASRGESFPYEQYF
TRBJ2-3 | NA | TRBV7-3 | NA | TGTGCCAGCAGCTCACACGGATCTAGCACAGATACGCAGTATTTT | CASSSHGSSTDTQYF
TRBJ1-2 | TRBD1 | TRBV9 | NA | TGTGCCAGCAGCCCGCGGCCAGGGGGCAGGGGCGTCTCCACTGGCTACACCTTC | CASSPRPGGRGVSTGYTF
TRBJ1-4 | TRBD1 | TRBV15 | NA | TGTGCCACCAGCAGAGATCAAAGGGGGCGCAGCGAAAAACTGTTTTTT | CATSRDQRGRSEKLFF
TRBJ1-2 | NA | TRBV27 | NA | TGTGCCAGCAGTTTAAACGGTCCCGGCATCTATGGCTACACCTTC | CASSLNGPGIYGYTF